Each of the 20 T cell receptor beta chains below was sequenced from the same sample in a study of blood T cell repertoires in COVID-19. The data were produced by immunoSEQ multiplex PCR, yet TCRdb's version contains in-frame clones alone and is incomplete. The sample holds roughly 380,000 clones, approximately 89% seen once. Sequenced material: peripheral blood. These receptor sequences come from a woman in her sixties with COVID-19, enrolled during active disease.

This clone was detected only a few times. CDR3 sequence: CAISPGQGNTEAFF. The CDR3 nucleotides read TGTGCCATCAGTCCGGGACAGGGGAACACTGAAGCTTTCTTT. The chain joins TRBV10-3 to TRBJ1-1; 9 bases map to TRBD1. J lost 1 base, V lost 5 bases, and 2 bases had no gene match. The CDR3 runs 14 residues. Germline CDR1 and CDR2: ENHRY and SYGVKD.

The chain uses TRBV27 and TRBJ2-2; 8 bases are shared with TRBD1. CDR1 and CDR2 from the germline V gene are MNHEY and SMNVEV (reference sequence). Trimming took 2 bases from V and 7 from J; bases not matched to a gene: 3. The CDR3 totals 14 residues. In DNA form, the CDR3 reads TGTGCCAGCAGTTTACAGGGGGCGAACGGGGAGCTGTTTTTT. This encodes CASSLQGANGELFF.

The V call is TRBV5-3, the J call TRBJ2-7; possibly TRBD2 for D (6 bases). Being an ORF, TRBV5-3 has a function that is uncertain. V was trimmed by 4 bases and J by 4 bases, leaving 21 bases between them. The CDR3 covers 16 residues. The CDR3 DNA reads TGTGCCAGAAGCGCGCCCGGGACTTCAGCACCTTACGAGCAGTACTTC. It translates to CARSAPGTSAPYEQYF.

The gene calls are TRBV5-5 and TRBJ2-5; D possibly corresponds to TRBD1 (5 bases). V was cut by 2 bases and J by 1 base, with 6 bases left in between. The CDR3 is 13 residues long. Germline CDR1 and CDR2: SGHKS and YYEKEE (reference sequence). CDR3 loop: CASSLGVQETQYF. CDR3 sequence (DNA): TGTGCCAGCAGCTTAGGGGTCCAAGAGACCCAGTACTTC.

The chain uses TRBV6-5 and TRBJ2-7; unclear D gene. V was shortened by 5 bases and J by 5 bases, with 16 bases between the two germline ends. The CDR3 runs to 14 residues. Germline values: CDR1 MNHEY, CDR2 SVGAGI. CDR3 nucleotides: TGTGCCAGCAGTATACGATTTCCGAGCGACGAGCAGTACTTC. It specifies CASSIRFPSDEQYF.

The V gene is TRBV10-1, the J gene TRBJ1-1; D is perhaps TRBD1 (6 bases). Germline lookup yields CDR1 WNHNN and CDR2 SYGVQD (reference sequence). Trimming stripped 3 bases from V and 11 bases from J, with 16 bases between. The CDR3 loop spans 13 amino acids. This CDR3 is CASSDLLRGEAFF. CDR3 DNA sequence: TGCGCCAGCAGTGACCTTCTCAGGGGAGAGGCTTTCTTT.

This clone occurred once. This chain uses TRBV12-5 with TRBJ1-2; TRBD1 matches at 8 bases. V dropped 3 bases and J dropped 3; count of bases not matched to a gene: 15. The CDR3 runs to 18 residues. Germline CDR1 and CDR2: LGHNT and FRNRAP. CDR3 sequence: CASGFITDREDFHYGYTF. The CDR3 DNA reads TGTGCTAGTGGTTTTATTACGGACAGGGAGGATTTTCACTATGGCTACACCTTC.

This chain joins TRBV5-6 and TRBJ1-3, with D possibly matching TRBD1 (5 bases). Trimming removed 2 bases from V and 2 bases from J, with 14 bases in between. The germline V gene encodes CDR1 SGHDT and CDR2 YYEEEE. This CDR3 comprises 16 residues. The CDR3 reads CASSFLGGSAGNTIYF. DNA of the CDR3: TGTGCCAGCAGCTTTCTCGGGGGTTCCGCTGGAAACACCATATATTTT.

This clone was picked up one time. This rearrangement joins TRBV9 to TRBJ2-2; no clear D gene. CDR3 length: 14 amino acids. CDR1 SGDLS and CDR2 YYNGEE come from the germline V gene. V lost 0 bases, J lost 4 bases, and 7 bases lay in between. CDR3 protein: CASSVDRVTGELFF. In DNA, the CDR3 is TGTGCCAGCAGCGTAGATCGTGTCACCGGGGAGCTGTTTTTT.

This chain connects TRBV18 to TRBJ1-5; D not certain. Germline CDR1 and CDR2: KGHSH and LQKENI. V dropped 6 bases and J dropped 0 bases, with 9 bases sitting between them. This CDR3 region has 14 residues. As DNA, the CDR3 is TGTGCCAGCTCTGAGGATAATAGCAATCAGCCCCAGCATTTT. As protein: CASSEDNSNQPQHF.

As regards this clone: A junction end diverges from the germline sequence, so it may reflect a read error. The CDR3 spells CASNFGLAGTRELFF. Here the CDR3 DNA reads TGCGCCAGCAACTTTGGACTAGCCGGCACCAGGGAGCTGTTTTTT. The genes are TRBV5-1 and TRBJ2-2; 8 positions match TRBD2. The length of the CDR3 is 15 residues. Germline CDR1 SGHRS, CDR2 YFSETQ.

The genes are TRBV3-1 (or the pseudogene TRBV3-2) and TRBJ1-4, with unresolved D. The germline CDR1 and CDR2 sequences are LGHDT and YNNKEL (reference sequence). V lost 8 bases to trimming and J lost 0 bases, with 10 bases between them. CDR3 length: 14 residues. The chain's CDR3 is CASAPTATNEKLFF. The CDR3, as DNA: TGTGCCAGCGCCCCCACTGCAACTAATGAAAAACTGTTTTTT.

CDR3: CASSPNNYEQYF. Here the CDR3 DNA reads TGTGCCAGCTCACCCAACAACTACGAGCAGTACTTC. The V call is TRBV18, the J call TRBJ2-7; D gene unclear. CDR3 size: 12 residues. The germline V and J ends were trimmed by 3 bases and 3 bases, with 6 bases remaining between them. Germline V CDR1 and CDR2: KGHSH, LQKENI.

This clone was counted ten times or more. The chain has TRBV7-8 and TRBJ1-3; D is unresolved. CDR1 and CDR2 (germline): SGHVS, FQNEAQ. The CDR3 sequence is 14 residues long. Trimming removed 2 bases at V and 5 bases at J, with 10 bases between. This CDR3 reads CASSLSNSRNTIYF. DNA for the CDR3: TGTGCCAGCAGCTTAAGTAACAGTCGAAACACCATATATTTT. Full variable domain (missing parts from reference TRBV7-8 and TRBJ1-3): GAGVSQSPRYKVAKRGQDVALRCDPISGHVSLFWYQQALGQGPEFLTYFQNEAQLDKSGLPSDRFFAERPEGSVSTLKIQRTQQEDSAVYLCASSLSNSRNTIYFGEGSWLTVV.

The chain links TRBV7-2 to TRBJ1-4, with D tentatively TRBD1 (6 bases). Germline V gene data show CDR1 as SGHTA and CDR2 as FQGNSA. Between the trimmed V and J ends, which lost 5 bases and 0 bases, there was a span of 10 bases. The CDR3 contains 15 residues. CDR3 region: CASSLQGTTNEKLFF. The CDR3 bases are TGTGCCAGCAGCCTCCAGGGGACAACTAATGAAAAACTGTTTTTT.

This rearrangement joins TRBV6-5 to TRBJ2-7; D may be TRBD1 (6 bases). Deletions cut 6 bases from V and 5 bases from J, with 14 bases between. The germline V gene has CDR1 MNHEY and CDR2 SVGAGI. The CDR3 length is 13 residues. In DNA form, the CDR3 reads TGTGCCAGCAGCAACAGAGGACAGAACGAGCAGTACTTC. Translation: CASSNRGQNEQYF.

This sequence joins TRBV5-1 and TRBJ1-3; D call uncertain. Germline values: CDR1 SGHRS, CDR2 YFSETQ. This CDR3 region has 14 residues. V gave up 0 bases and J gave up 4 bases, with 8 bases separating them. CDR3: CASSLGGLGNTIYF. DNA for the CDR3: TGCGCCAGCAGCTTGGGAGGCCTCGGAAACACCATATATTTT.

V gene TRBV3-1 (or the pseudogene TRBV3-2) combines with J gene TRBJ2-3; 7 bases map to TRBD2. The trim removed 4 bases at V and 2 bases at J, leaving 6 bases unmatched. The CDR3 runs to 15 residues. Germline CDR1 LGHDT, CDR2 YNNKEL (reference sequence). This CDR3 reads CASSLGTKVTDTQYF. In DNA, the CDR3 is TGTGCCAGCAGCCTTGGGACTAAGGTCACAGATACGCAGTATTTT.

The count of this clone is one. CDR3 region: CASSFGTGISYEQYF. CDR3 in DNA: TGCGCCAGCAGCTTCGGGACAGGAATCTCCTACGAGCAGTACTTC. The chain links TRBV5-1 to TRBJ2-7, with 8 bases lining up with TRBD1. Germline V gives CDR1 SGHRS, CDR2 YFSETQ. This CDR3 has 15 amino acids. The V segment lost 2 bases and the J segment 0 bases; nucleotides outside the gene matches: 4.

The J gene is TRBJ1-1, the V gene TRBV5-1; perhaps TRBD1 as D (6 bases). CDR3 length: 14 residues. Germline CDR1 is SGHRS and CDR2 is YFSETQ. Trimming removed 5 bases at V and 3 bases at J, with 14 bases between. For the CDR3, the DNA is TGCGCCAGCAGTTGGGGGGGGCGCGACACTGAAGCTTTCTTT. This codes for CASSWGGRDTEAFF. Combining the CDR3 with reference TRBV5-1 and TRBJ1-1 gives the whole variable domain KAGVTQTPRYLIKTRGQQVTLSCSPISGHRSVSWYQQTPGQGLQFLFEYFSETQRNKGNFPGRFSGRQFSNSRSEMNVSTLELGDSALYLCASSWGGRDTEAFFGQGTRLTVV.